This TCR beta chain was found in a study of blood T cell repertoires in COVID-19. Background on the study: Both acute and convalescent COVID-19 samples were obtained from the United States, Italy and Spain.

Produced via immunoSEQ multiplex PCR; TCRdb's table is partial and in-frame only. The sample lists under 130,000 clones, approximately 80% occurring once. This clone turned up a few times. Germline V gives CDR1 SNHLY, CDR2 FYNNEI. This CDR3 has 13 residues. V lost 6 bases, J lost 10 bases, and 13 bases lay in between. The specimen sequenced was peripheral blood. The clonotype was recovered from a woman aged 80 or older with acute or convalescent COVID-19. The J gene is TRBJ1-6, the V gene TRBV2; possibly TRBD1 for D (5 bases). CDR3 DNA sequence: TGTGCCAGCAGACAGGACCGGGAGTCACCCCTCCACTTT. This sequence encodes CASRQDRESPLHF.